This T cell receptor (beta chain) comes out of a study of tissue T cells after allogeneic stem cell transplantation. Study conclusions and caveats: Within patients, tissue anatomy strongly shaped TCR repertoire composition.

This clone was counted a few times. Antigen: not known. Gene labels here are mouse ones. Read sequence stops 1 residue before the CDR3 end, and the germline J gene provides the missing end. CDR3 sequences, V/J genes, frequencies and template counts came from survey-depth TCRbeta sequencing. Assay: immunoSEQ multiplex PCR; the TCRdb copy retains only in-frame clones and omits some. Counted here are about 4,200 clones, 55% to 70% occurring once; the ten biggest clones make up under 30%. Time point given: mouse harvest day 7 after allogeneic transplant. The graft held 10^6 splenic CD5+ T cells and 10^7 T-cell-depleted bone marrow cells. The CDR3 is 15 residues long. Germline CDR1 reads NSQYPW; CDR2 reads LRSPGD (reference sequence). V was clipped by 3 bases and J by 5 bases; unmatched bases: 4.

The chain links TRBV1 to TRBJ2-1; 10 nucleotides match TRBD2. The receptor was derived from a female BALB/c mouse given C57BL/6 T cells with graft-versus-host disease after an allogeneic hematopoietic cell transplant. Source material: spleen. CDR3 DNA, as far as it was read: TGCACCTGCAGTGCCCGACTGGGGGGACATGCTGAGCAGTTC. Encoded protein: CTCSARLGGHAEQF. The entire CDR3 protein is CTCSARLGGHAEQFF.